This TCR beta chain was recorded in a study of blood T cell repertoires in COVID-19. Study-wide context: Researchers got acute and convalescent COVID-19 samples from the United States, Italy and Spain.

Per germline, CDR1 SGHRS and CDR2 YFSETQ. CDR3 length equals 15 residues. With V trimmed by 0 bases and J by 3 bases, 5 bases remained unmatched. In the original processing: Amplification of reference gene primers provided the estimated nucleated cell counts. Libraries were prepared by immunoSEQ multiplex PCR; TCRdb keeps only in-frame clonotypes and omits some of them. V, J and clone size are taken as reported in that table, and D and trimming were inferred from the DNA itself. Seen here are 65,000 to 80,000 clones, roughly 87% observed once, and the top ten hold roughly 11%. The origin of this receptor is a man aged 45 to 65 with acute or convalescent COVID-19. The chain couples TRBV5-1 to TRBJ2-7, with 8 bases identical to TRBD2. The sequenced sample was peripheral blood. The CDR3 is CASSLAGTSNYEQYF. The DNA of the CDR3 is TGCGCCAGCAGCTTGGCCGGGACTAGTAACTACGAGCAGTACTTC.